Shown below are 13 T cell receptor beta chains from a single sample sequenced in a study of blood T cell repertoires in COVID-19. Some clones are missing from TCRdb's copy, which holds only in-frame ones; the method was immunoSEQ multiplex PCR. The table records about 370,000 clones, around 87% of them present only once. Sequencing was carried out using peripheral blood. The receptor set was obtained from a woman in her 30s with COVID-19, enrolled during active disease.

V is TRBV7-9 and J is TRBJ2-3; 12 nucleotides line up with TRBD2. This CDR3 comprises 15 residues. Losses at the gene ends were 5 bases for V and 6 bases for J; bases not matched to a gene: 6. Germline V gives CDR1 SEHNR, CDR2 FQNEAQ (reference sequence). The CDR3 DNA sequence: TGTGCCAGCAGCACGACTAGCGGGAGTTGGGATACGCAGTATTTT. This translates into CASSTTSGSWDTQYF.

V gene TRBV28 combines with J gene TRBJ1-5, with 9 bases that match TRBD1. Germline loops: CDR1 MDHEN, CDR2 SYDVKM. This CDR3 region has 18 residues. The trim removed 3 bases at V and 1 base at J, leaving 10 bases unmatched. This chain's CDR3 is CASSFLGQGKLSNQPQHF. The DNA for the CDR3 is TGTGCCAGCAGTTTCTTGGGACAGGGTAAGCTAAGCAATCAGCCCCAGCATTTT. The whole variable domain, remainder taken from reference TRBV28 and TRBJ1-5, is DVKVTQSSRYLVKRTGEKVFLECVQDMDHENMFWYRQDPGLGLRLIYFSYDVKMKEKGDIPEGYSVSREKKERFSLILESASTNQTSMYLCASSFLGQGKLSNQPQHFGDGTRLSIL.

The rearrangement links TRBV19 to TRBJ2-4; TRBD1 aligns across 10 bases. The CDR3 is 19 amino acids. Trimming at V came to 3 bases and at J to 0 bases, leaving 11 bases not matched to a gene. Per germline, CDR1 LNHDA and CDR2 SQIVND (reference sequence). The CDR3 is CASSITGTGALLAKNIQYF. The CDR3 DNA sequence: TGTGCCAGTAGTATCACCGGGACAGGGGCCCTGCTAGCCAAAAACATTCAGTACTTC.

The chain has TRBV10-2 and TRBJ1-3; D is ambiguous. Germline values: CDR1 WSHSY, CDR2 SAAADI. The length of the CDR3 is 14 residues. The V gene lost 5 bases and the J gene lost 0 bases, with 8 bases spanning the gap. In DNA, the CDR3 is TGCGCCAGCAGTCCCACACGCTCTGGAAACACCATATATTTT. Protein: CASSPTRSGNTIYF.

The chain couples TRBV6-6 to TRBJ2-3, with a possible D match to TRBD1 (5 bases). The CDR3 runs 17 residues. The germline CDR1 and CDR2 sequences are MNHNY and SVGAGI (reference sequence). Trimming cost V 6 bases and J 4 bases, with 23 bases left between them. The CDR3, as DNA: TGTGCCAGCAGCCGAGCCCCGACAGCCCCGTCGGCAGATACGCAGTATTTT. This sequence encodes CASSRAPTAPSADTQYF.

This rearrangement joins TRBV6-2 or TRBV6-3 to TRBJ2-5; 8 bases are shared with TRBD2. Germline loops: CDR1 MNHEY, CDR2 SVGEGT. V was clipped by 2 bases and J by 2 bases; unmatched bases: 13. The CDR3 is 18 amino acids. CDR3 coding DNA: TGTGCCAGCAGTTACCCCACCCCGACTAGCGTAAAACAAGAGACCCAGTACTTC. Amino acid sequence: CASSYPTPTSVKQETQYF.

This chain connects TRBV11-2 to TRBJ2-7; TRBD2 matches 10 bases. Germline V gene data show CDR1 as SGHAT and CDR2 as FQNNGV. The trim removed 5 bases at V and 5 bases at J, leaving 6 bases unmatched. The CDR3 has 14 residues. As DNA, the CDR3 is TGTGCCAGCAGCCCGGGACTAGCGAGGCACGAGCAGTACTTC. Encoded protein: CASSPGLARHEQYF.

The chain combines TRBV9 with TRBJ2-2, with 9 nucleotides matching TRBD2. Germline CDR1 SGDLS, CDR2 YYNGEE. Trimming removed 2 bases from V and 7 bases from J; junction bases left unmatched: 9. CDR3 length: 16 amino acids. CDR3 DNA: TGTGCCAGCAGCGTCGGGCTTTTGCGGGAGGGCGGGGAGCTGTTTTTT. Translating it yields CASSVGLLREGGELFF.

The chain combines TRBV5-1 with TRBJ1-4; 10 bases line up with TRBD1. Germline values: CDR1 SGHRS, CDR2 YFSETQ. V lost 0 bases, J lost 6 bases, and 2 bases stayed unmatched. This CDR3 spans 15 amino acids. The CDR3 loop is CASSLGDRGDEKLFF. CDR3 DNA sequence: TGCGCCAGCAGCTTGGGGGACAGGGGTGATGAAAAACTGTTTTTT.

The V call is TRBV9, the J call TRBJ1-1; maybe TRBD1 (6 bases). The germline V and J ends were trimmed by 3 bases and 5 bases, with 11 bases remaining between them. The V gene's germline CDR1 is SGDLS and CDR2 YYNGEE. The CDR3 runs to 13 residues. As DNA, the CDR3 is TGTGCCAGCAGCGAAGGGGGATGGACTGAAGCTTTCTTT. It encodes CASSEGGWTEAFF.

This chain uses TRBV5-1 with TRBJ1-4; D unresolved. The germline V and J ends were trimmed by 0 bases and 1 base, with 7 bases remaining between them. The CDR3 is made up of 15 amino acids. Germline V gene data show CDR1 as SGHRS and CDR2 as YFSETQ. CDR3 sequence: CASSLVAGTNEKLFF. The CDR3 DNA follows: TGCGCCAGCAGCTTGGTTGCGGGAACTAATGAAAAACTGTTTTTT.

In its sample, this clone was seen once. The chain employs TRBV5-1 and TRBJ1-1, with 7 bases aligning to TRBD1. CDR3 length: 14 residues. J gave up 6 bases and V 4 bases, and 9 bases lay outside the gene matches. Per the germline V gene, CDR1 is SGHRS and CDR2 is YFSETQ. The CDR3 nucleotides are TGCGCCAGCAGCATACCGACAGGGTTGGCTGAAGCTTTCTTT. This translates into CASSIPTGLAEAFF.

This chain joins TRBV27 and TRBJ2-7; 7 bases are shared with TRBD1. J gave up 6 bases and V 6 bases, and 17 bases lay outside the gene matches. The germline gives CDR1 MNHEY, CDR2 SMNVEV (reference sequence). The length of the CDR3 is 16 residues. The CDR3 bases are TGTGCCAGCAGCTCAAGGGGGAGAGGGGGCCCGGGCGAGCAGTACTTC. Translated: CASSSRGRGGPGEQYF.